These 25 T cell receptor beta chains share one sample of origin, sequenced in a study of OX40 agonist ivuxolimab in advanced cancers. Profiled with immunoSEQ multiplex PCR; TCRdb holds only in-frame clones, not every one. Found here are roughly 30,000 clones, nearly 95% of them singletons; the top ten hold about 9%. Sample: CD4+ or CD8+ T cells sorted from blood, taken in a trial of the OX40 agonist ivuxolimab. The receptors originated from an adult with an advanced solid tumor such as melanoma, head and neck, liver or kidney cancer.

The V gene is TRBV7-8, the J gene TRBJ1-5; D might be TRBD1 (5 bases). V was trimmed by 3 bases and J by 5 bases, leaving 8 bases between them. This CDR3 spans 13 amino acids. Looked up from germline, CDR1 is SGHVS and CDR2 is FQNEAQ. Here the CDR3 reads CASSFGGDQPQHF. The CDR3 DNA follows: TGTGCCAGCAGCTTCGGGGGGGATCAGCCCCAGCATTTT.

This clone was recorded once. Other DNA sequences in the same sample also yield this CDR3. The CDR3 bases are TGTGCCAGCAGCCAAGGGACTGTCTATGGCTACACCTTC. Residues: CASSQGTVYGYTF. The rearrangement joins TRBV14 to TRBJ1-2; unclear D gene. This CDR3 region has 13 residues. V shed 1 base and J shed 4 bases, with 7 bases lying between them. Germline CDR1 SGHDN, CDR2 FVKESK.

The chain recombines TRBV6-5 with TRBJ1-6; TRBD1 matches at 8 bases. The junction had 4 bases not matched to a gene; V was cut back by 6 bases and J by 9 bases. This CDR3 has 13 amino acids. The germline CDR1 and CDR2 sequences are MNHEY and SVGAGI. CDR3 sequence reads: CASRAGGISPLHF. The CDR3 DNA sequence: TGTGCCAGCAGGGCAGGGGGCATTTCACCCCTCCACTTT.

The chain is built from TRBV19 and TRBJ1-1, with 8 bases identical to TRBD1. This CDR3 region has 13 residues. V lost 9 bases and J lost 0; bases outside the gene matches: 3. Per germline, CDR1 LNHDA and CDR2 SQIVND (reference sequence). CDR3 in DNA: TGTGCCAGCGTCAGGGGGCTGAACACTGAAGCTTTCTTT. Translating gives CASVRGLNTEAFF. The complete variable domain, with remaining parts taken from reference TRBV19 and TRBJ1-1, reads DGGITQSPKYLFRKEGQNVTLSCEQNLNHDAMYWYRQDPGQGLRLIYYSQIVNDFQKGDIAEGYSVSREKKESFPLTVTSAQKNPTAFYLCASVRGLNTEAFFGQGTRLTVV.

The V call is TRBV9, the J call TRBJ2-7, with D tentatively TRBD2 (6 bases). There are 15 residues in the CDR3. V was shortened by 0 bases and J by 2 bases, with 12 bases between the two germline ends. Germline CDR1 and CDR2: SGDLS and YYNGEE. CDR3 in amino acids: CASSVGFGGPYEQYF. The CDR3, as DNA: TGTGCCAGCAGCGTAGGGTTTGGAGGGCCCTACGAGCAGTACTTC.

The CDR3 here is CASSHTRDPNYGYTF. The CDR3 nucleotides are TGTGCCAGCAGTCACACCCGGGACCCCAACTATGGCTACACCTTC. This rearrangement joins TRBV6-5 to TRBJ1-2, with a weak D call TRBD1 (5 bases). This CDR3 spans 15 amino acids. The germline V gene encodes CDR1 MNHEY and CDR2 SVGAGI. V shed 5 bases and J shed 2 bases, with 15 bases lying between them.

This chain joins TRBV7-6 and TRBJ2-2; the D gene could be TRBD1 or TRBD2 (5 bases each). Per germline, CDR1 SGHVS and CDR2 FNYEAQ. Trimming pared 6 bases from V and 0 bases from J, leaving 11 bases between. The CDR3 extends over 15 amino acids. The DNA of the CDR3 is TGTGCCAGCAGTCCCGGGACGGCGAACACCGGGGAGCTGTTTTTT. It yields the protein CASSPGTANTGELFF.

The J gene is TRBJ1-2, the V gene TRBV6-1; D gene unclear. The CDR3 is 16 residues long. Trimming stripped 0 bases from V and 1 base from J, with 12 bases between. Looked up from germline, CDR1 is MNHNS and CDR2 is SASEGT. CDR3 sequence (DNA): TGTGCCAGCAGTGAAGCGGCAACGGACCTTAACTATGGCTACACCTTC. It codes for CASSEAATDLNYGYTF.

The rearrangement joins TRBV18 to TRBJ1-1, with D possibly TRBD1 on 6 matching bases. The germline CDR1 and CDR2 sequences are KGHSH and LQKENI. The germline V and J ends were trimmed by 6 bases and 7 bases, with 18 bases remaining between them. The CDR3 covers 14 residues. CDR3 sequence (DNA): TGTGCCAGCTCCCAAGGACAGATCCAGGGTGAAGCTTTCTTT. Translation gives CASSQGQIQGEAFF.

V usage is TRBV7-9 and J usage is TRBJ2-7; tentatively, D is TRBD1 (7 bases). Germline V gene lookup returns CDR1 SEHNR and CDR2 FQNEAQ (reference sequence). The CDR3 totals 15 residues. Trimming pared 4 bases from V and 3 bases from J, leaving 16 bases between. CDR3 DNA: TGTGCCAGCAGCTCAGACAGGGACTCCGGCTACGAGCAGTACTTC. Amino acid sequence: CASSSDRDSGYEQYF.

The chain couples TRBV9 to TRBJ2-3, with 9 positions matching TRBD1. The J segment lost 3 bases and the V segment lost 4 bases, leaving 3 bases of the junction unmatched. CDR1 and CDR2 (germline): SGDLS, YYNGEE. CDR3 length: 14 amino acids. The CDR3 nucleotides are TGTGCCAGCAGCTTCGGGACAGGGACAGATACGCAGTATTTT. Translation: CASSFGTGTDTQYF.

The chain recombines TRBV9 with TRBJ2-3, with 10 bases lining up with TRBD2. From germline, CDR1 is SGDLS and CDR2 YYNGEE. The CDR3 has 14 amino acids. V shed 0 bases and J 5 bases; nucleotides not matched to a gene: 0. The CDR3 bases are TGTGCCAGCAGCGTAGGACTAGCGGGAGATACGCAGTATTTT. Its translation: CASSVGLAGDTQYF.

The V and J genes are TRBV11-2 and TRBJ2-5; 8 bases are a match to TRBD2. The CDR3 spans 16 residues. CDR1 and CDR2 (germline): SGHAT, FQNNGV. The V segment lost 5 bases and the J segment 0 bases; nucleotides outside the gene matches: 8. The DNA for the CDR3 is TGTGCCAGCAGCCCCTTAGCGGGGTTTTACCAAGAGACCCAGTACTTC. Translated: CASSPLAGFYQETQYF.

The chain uses TRBV18 and TRBJ2-1, with 9 bases lining up with TRBD2. The CDR3 has 16 residues. Germline V lookup: CDR1 KGHSH, CDR2 LQKENI. Losses at the gene ends were 2 bases for V and 9 bases for J; bases not matched to a gene: 11. CDR3 sequence: CASSPTIAGVGGEQFF. The CDR3 DNA sequence: TGTGCCAGCTCACCAACCATAGCGGGAGTGGGAGGTGAGCAGTTCTTC. Using reference TRBV18 and TRBJ2-1 for the parts outside the CDR3, the full variable domain is NAGVMQNPRHLVRRRGQEARLRCSPMKGHSHVYWYRQLPEEGLKFMVYLQKENIIDESGMPKERFSAEFPKEGPSILRIQQVVRGDSAAYFCASSPTIAGVGGEQFFGPGTRLTVL.

The gene calls are TRBV7-9 and TRBJ1-2; no definite D call. The CDR3 loop spans 11 amino acids. Trimming removed 3 bases at V and 10 bases at J, with 9 bases between. Germline CDR1 reads SEHNR; CDR2 reads FQNEAQ (reference sequence). CDR3 DNA sequence: TGTGCCAGCAGCTTTTCCGACTCCTACACCTTC. Amino acid sequence: CASSFSDSYTF.

The CDR3 nucleotides read TGCGCCAGCAGCCAAGATGGGAGGGGGAGAACCGGGGAGCTGTTTTTT. It translates to CASSQDGRGRTGELFF. J is TRBJ2-2 and V is TRBV4-3; maybe TRBD2 (7 bases). V was pared by 0 bases and J by 5 bases, with 13 bases between. Germline CDR1 and CDR2: LGHNA and YSLEER. The CDR3 is 16 amino acids.

The chain recombines TRBV7-2 with TRBJ2-7; the D gene is possibly TRBD2 (6 bases). V was trimmed by 5 bases and J by 7 bases, leaving 15 bases between them. The CDR3 covers 13 residues. Germline assignment: CDR1 SGHTA and CDR2 FQGNSA. For the CDR3, the DNA is TGTGCCAGCAGCCCCCTAGTGGGGAGGGAGCAGTACTTC. It encodes CASSPLVGREQYF.

The J gene is TRBJ1-6, the V gene TRBV4-3; perhaps TRBD1 as D (5 bases). Germline CDR1 LGHNA, CDR2 YSLEER. The CDR3 spans 15 residues. Trimming left V 0 bases short and J 10 bases short, with 13 bases between. CDR3 in amino acids: CASSQDSGGGSPLHF. The CDR3 nucleotides are TGCGCCAGCAGCCAAGACTCCGGGGGTGGCTCACCCCTCCACTTT.

The rearrangement links TRBV1 to TRBJ2-3. TRBV1 is annotated as a pseudogene. This CDR3 has 17 amino acids. As DNA, the CDR3 is TGCACCAGCAGTTCCAGCCCGGGACCAAAAGGGGCAGATACGCAGTATTTT. Residues: CTSSSSPGPKGADTQYF.

This chain links TRBV12-5 with TRBJ2-1, with TRBD1 matching 10 bases. Germline values: CDR1 LGHNT, CDR2 FRNRAP. V lost 1 base and J lost 4; bases outside the gene matches: 1. This CDR3 region has 15 residues. The chain's CDR3 is CASGLGQGAYNEQFF. The CDR3 DNA reads TGTGCTAGTGGTTTGGGACAGGGGGCATACAATGAGCAGTTCTTC.

The chain joins TRBV23-1 to TRBJ2-5; D is perhaps TRBD1 (6 bases). TRBV23-1 is an ORF, with its function uncertain. Deletions cut 2 bases from V and 2 bases from J, with 15 bases between. The CDR3 totals 16 residues. This CDR3 reads CASSQPRIRGQETQYF. The CDR3 DNA reads TGCGCCAGCAGTCAACCTAGGATTAGGGGGCAAGAGACCCAGTACTTC.

The chain combines TRBV6-1 with TRBJ1-1, with D unresolved. Between the trimmed V and J ends, which lost 2 bases and 4 bases, there was a span of 8 bases. This CDR3 spans 13 amino acids. Germline V CDR1 and CDR2: MNHNS, SASEGT. The DNA for the CDR3 is TGTGCCAGCAGTGAATTCCGGGGCACTGAAGCTTTCTTT. It translates to CASSEFRGTEAFF.

The rearrangement uses TRBV4-1 and TRBJ1-4; 8 positions agree with TRBD1. V was pared by 1 base and J by 3 bases, with 10 bases of the junction left unmatched. CDR3 length: 18 amino acids. Germline CDR1 and CDR2: MGHRA and YSYEKL. The CDR3 is CASSQGQGSGSANEKLFF. The CDR3 DNA reads TGCGCCAGCAGCCAAGGACAGGGGAGCGGATCGGCTAATGAAAAACTGTTTTTT.

This rearrangement joins TRBV7-6 to TRBJ2-7; D perhaps matches TRBD2 (5 bases). The CDR3 length is 12 residues. Germline V gives CDR1 SGHVS, CDR2 FNYEAQ. Trimming pared 5 bases from V and 6 bases from J, leaving 11 bases between. The CDR3 is CASSRGGSEQYF. The CDR3 coding sequence is TGTGCCAGCAGCCGTGGTGGGAGCGAGCAGTACTTC.

This rearrangement joins TRBV29-1 to TRBJ2-1; 8 bases map to TRBD2. The CDR3 loop spans 12 amino acids. Trimming at V came to 8 bases and at J to 6 bases, leaving 6 bases not matched to a gene. Germline V gene lookup returns CDR1 SQVTM and CDR2 ANQGSEA. CDR3 sequence: CSQPGGGNEQFF. As DNA, the CDR3 is TGCAGCCAACCGGGGGGGGGCAATGAGCAGTTCTTC.